Below are 24 T cell receptor beta chains sequenced from a single sample in a study of blood T cell repertoires in COVID-19 (dated by TCRdb to about 2020). Library method: the immunoSEQ multiplex PCR assay. In TCRdb, the immuneACCESS table is reduced to in-frame sequences with V and J assigned. These tables do not hold every clone; where another copy was compared, an unresolved V gene accounts for under half, and the others remain unexplained. The sample records some 59,000 clones, 90% of which are singletons. About 4% of the sample rests with the top ten. What was sequenced was peripheral blood. The receptors were gathered from a man in his fifties with acute or convalescent COVID-19.

In DNA, the CDR3 is TGCGCCAGCAGGGAGGGAGGTGAAGCTTTCTTT. This sequence encodes CASREGGEAFF. The chain recombines TRBV5-1 with TRBJ1-1; D is ambiguous. CDR3 length: 11 amino acids. V lost 5 bases to trimming and J lost 7 bases, with 9 bases between them. Germline V lookup: CDR1 SGHRS, CDR2 YFSETQ. Together with reference TRBV5-1 and TRBJ1-1, the CDR3 gives the full variable domain: KAGVTQTPRYLIKTRGQQVTLSCSPISGHRSVSWYQQTPGQGLQFLFEYFSETQRNKGNFPGRFSGRQFSNSRSEMNVSTLELGDSALYLCASREGGEAFFGQGTRLTVV.

This clone was seen just once. The chain joins TRBV18 to TRBJ2-5; 10 bases are a match to TRBD1. Trimming removed 3 bases from V and 2 bases from J; junction bases left unmatched: 15. CDR1 is KGHSH, CDR2 LQKENI, per germline. The CDR3 sequence is 19 residues long. CDR3 in DNA: TGTGCCAGCTCACCCCTGTCCTGGGGACAGGGGTTAGGGCAAGAGACCCAGTACTTC. Its protein product is CASSPLSWGQGLGQETQYF.

The chain joins TRBV29-1 to TRBJ2-2; 7 bases match TRBD2. The CDR3 covers 12 residues. Germline CDR1 and CDR2: SQVTM and ANQGSEA. Trimming at V came to 5 bases and at J to 6 bases, leaving 3 bases not matched to a gene. The CDR3 here is CSVFRGAGELFF. CDR3 bases: TGCAGCGTTTTTCGGGGGGCCGGGGAGCTGTTTTTT.

The rearrangement joins TRBV21-1 to TRBJ2-3; the D call TRBD2 from the table was never checked on the DNA. TRBV21-1 is described as a pseudogene. The CDR3 sequence is 17 residues long. As DNA, the CDR3 is TGTGCCAGCAGCAAGGTGGGAACTAGCGGAGGCACAGATACGCAGTATTTT. Translated, it gives CASSKVGTSGGTDTQYF.

The CDR3 sequence: CASSIGHLTPEAFF. CDR3 DNA: TGTGCCAGTAGTATTGGACACCTAACCCCTGAAGCTTTCTTT. The V gene is TRBV19, the J gene TRBJ1-1; D is perhaps TRBD1 (5 bases). CDR3 length equals 14 residues. The ends were cut back, 3 bases at V and 6 bases at J, with 14 bases in the middle. Germline V CDR1 and CDR2: LNHDA, SQIVND (reference sequence).

The chain carries TRBV24-1 and TRBJ2-7; D is unclear. The CDR3 is 13 amino acids. CDR1 and CDR2 (germline): KGHDR, SFDVKD. The V and J ends lost 1 base and 3 bases respectively, with 6 bases between them. The CDR3 DNA reads as TGTGCCACCAGTGATTTCTTCCTCTACGAGCAGTACTTC. Its translation is CATSDFFLYEQYF.

This chain uses TRBV30 with TRBJ1-1; D uncertain. Germline V gene data show CDR1 as GTSNPN and CDR2 as SVGIG (reference sequence). Trimming took off 1 base at V and 12 bases at J, with 15 bases between the two ends. The length of the CDR3 is 12 residues. The CDR3 DNA is TGTGCCTGGAGTGGGAGAGGGAGAGAGACTTTCTTT. This codes for CAWSGRGRETFF.

The V and J genes are TRBV30 and TRBJ1-1; 9 positions match TRBD1. The ends lost 3 bases at V and 7 bases at J; junction bases unmatched: 9. This CDR3 has 14 residues. Germline V CDR1 and CDR2: GTSNPN, SVGIG (reference sequence). Written as DNA, the CDR3 is TGTGCCTGGAGCTTCGGACAGGGGAGGAATGAAGCTTTCTTT. Its protein product is CAWSFGQGRNEAFF. Together with reference TRBV30 and TRBJ1-1, the CDR3 gives the full variable domain: SQTIHQWPATLVQPVGSPLSLECTVEGTSNPNLYWYRQAAGRGLQLLFYSVGIGQISSEVPQNLSASRPQDRQFILSSKKLLLSDSGFYLCAWSFGQGRNEAFFGQGTRLTVV.

This chain uses TRBV6-5 with TRBJ1-1, with D perhaps TRBD1 (6 bases). V gave up 2 bases and J gave up 7 bases, with 14 bases separating them. Germline CDR1 is MNHEY and CDR2 is SVGAGI. The CDR3 runs 14 residues. CDR3 protein: CASSYKTGYSEAFF. The CDR3 DNA sequence: TGTGCCAGCAGTTACAAAACAGGGTACAGTGAAGCTTTCTTT.

The CDR3: CASSRTGDYGYTF. The CDR3 DNA sequence: TGTGCCAGCAGTCGGACAGGGGACTATGGCTACACCTTC. The V and J genes are TRBV13 and TRBJ1-2; the match to TRBD1 covers 9 bases. Germline-derived CDR1 and CDR2 are PRHDT and FYEKMQ (reference sequence). Trimming took 6 bases from V and 3 from J; bases not matched to a gene: 2. This CDR3 contains 13 residues.

The chain recombines TRBV28 with TRBJ2-1, with a tentative D call TRBD1 (6 bases). This CDR3 contains 20 residues. The germline V gene encodes CDR1 MDHEN and CDR2 SYDVKM. V shed 3 bases and J shed 0 bases, with 24 bases lying between them. The CDR3 DNA reads as TGTGCCAGCAGTTTCCCAGGGGCGCCCTCAGCGGAGAGCTCCTACAATGAGCAGTTCTTC. Protein: CASSFPGAPSAESSYNEQFF.

This chain's CDR3 is CASSPAQTGQEQYF. The CDR3 DNA reads TGTGCCAGCTCACCGGCCCAGACAGGGCAAGAGCAGTACTTC. The V and J genes are TRBV18 and TRBJ2-7, with 7 bases matching TRBD1. The CDR3 totals 14 residues. Germline V CDR1 and CDR2: KGHSH, LQKENI. V lost 3 bases, J lost 7 bases, and 9 bases stayed unmatched.

The chain recombines TRBV27 with TRBJ1-5; 7 nucleotides match TRBD1. This CDR3 has 18 residues. V lost 0 bases and J lost 1; bases outside the gene matches: 9. Per germline, CDR1 MNHEY and CDR2 SMNVEV (reference sequence). The CDR3 spells CASSLSAEGAPSNQPQHF. As DNA, the CDR3 is TGTGCCAGCAGTTTATCGGCGGAGGGGGCGCCGAGCAATCAGCCCCAGCATTTT.

The chain carries TRBV7-2 and TRBJ2-7; D remains ambiguous. Germline V gene sequence: CDR1 SGHTA, CDR2 FQGNSA. The CDR3 spans 12 residues. V was shortened by 5 bases and J by 1 base, with 6 bases between the two germline ends. The CDR3 loop reads CASSPPSYEQYF. CDR3 nucleotides: TGTGCCAGCAGCCCCCCGTCCTACGAGCAGTACTTC.

The chain employs TRBV29-1 and TRBJ2-1; D remains unclear. Trimming stripped 6 bases from V and 0 bases from J, with 12 bases between. In germline, CDR1 is SQVTM, CDR2 ANQGSEA. This CDR3 comprises 14 residues. This CDR3 reads CSVDSLSSYNEQFF. In DNA, the CDR3 is TGCAGCGTCGACTCTTTGAGCTCCTACAATGAGCAGTTCTTC.

This chain joins TRBV3-1 (or the pseudogene TRBV3-2) and TRBJ1-5; 7 bases align to TRBD1. CDR3 length: 14 amino acids. Germline V gives CDR1 LGHDT, CDR2 YNNKEL (reference sequence). V shed 1 base, J shed 6 bases, and the junction held 3 bases outside the gene matches. The CDR3 coding sequence is TGTGCCAGCAGCCAAGGACAGGGACCTCAGCCCCAGCATTTT. This codes for CASSQGQGPQPQHF.

This clone was observed a single time. The genes are TRBV24-1 and TRBJ1-5, with 9 bases lining up with TRBD1. J was trimmed by 3 bases and V by 11 bases; bases with no gene match: 7. In germline, CDR1 is KGHDR, CDR2 SFDVKD. The CDR3 extends over 14 amino acids. The CDR3 sequence: CARIRDRDNQPQHF. The CDR3 DNA reads as TGTGCCAGGATCCGGGACAGGGACAATCAGCCCCAGCATTTT.

The J gene is TRBJ1-2, the V gene TRBV19; TRBD1 matches at 8 bases. This CDR3 is built from 15 residues. V was clipped by 0 bases and J by 7 bases; unmatched bases: 7. Germline assignment: CDR1 LNHDA and CDR2 SQIVND (reference sequence). DNA for the CDR3: TGTGCCAGTAGTATAGACACCCAGGGGGCAGGTGGCTACACCTTC. It codes for CASSIDTQGAGGYTF. Complete variable domain (other parts from reference TRBV19 and TRBJ1-2): DGGITQSPKYLFRKEGQNVTLSCEQNLNHDAMYWYRQDPGQGLRLIYYSQIVNDFQKGDIAEGYSVSREKKESFPLTVTSAQKNPTAFYLCASSIDTQGAGGYTFGSGTRLTVV.

The chain joins TRBV18 to TRBJ2-5; perhaps TRBD1 as D (6 bases). Germline lookup yields CDR1 KGHSH and CDR2 LQKENI. The CDR3 runs 11 residues. V was trimmed by 3 bases and J by 9 bases, leaving 8 bases between them. DNA for the CDR3: TGTGCCAGCTCACCTTCAGGGGCCCAGTACTTC. It specifies CASSPSGAQYF.

The chain recombines TRBV4-1 with TRBJ1-1; D unresolved. Germline V gene lookup returns CDR1 MGHRA and CDR2 YSYEKL. CDR3 length equals 13 residues. V shed 6 bases and J shed 1 base, with 9 bases lying between them. The CDR3 DNA is TGCGCCAGCAGTCTCATCGGGAACACTGAAGCTTTCTTT. Translated, it gives CASSLIGNTEAFF.

The chain employs TRBV10-3 and TRBJ1-3; 9 positions agree with TRBD1. The CDR3 consists of 14 residues. Unmatched junction bases numbered 6, after V lost 6 bases and J lost 6 bases. Germline assignment: CDR1 ENHRY and CDR2 SYGVKD. CDR3 in amino acids: CAIRPDRGENTIYF. The CDR3 DNA reads TGTGCCATCAGACCCGACAGGGGGGAAAACACCATATATTTT.

This clone has a handful of counts. V is TRBV7-9 and J is TRBJ2-3, with 11 bases that match TRBD2. After removal of 3 bases from V and 0 bases from J, the junction contained 5 bases not matched to a gene. Germline V lookup: CDR1 SEHNR, CDR2 FQNEAQ (reference sequence). CDR3 length: 17 residues. The DNA for the CDR3 is TGTGCCAGCAGCTTGGGACTAGCGGAGGCTAGCACAGATACGCAGTATTTT. Translated: CASSLGLAEASTDTQYF. The whole variable domain, filled in from reference TRBV7-9 and TRBJ2-3, reads DTGVSQNPRHKITKRGQNVTFRCDPISEHNRLYWYRQTLGQGPEFLTYFQNEAQLEKSRLLSDRFSAERPKGSFSTLEIQRTEQGDSAMYLCASSLGLAEASTDTQYFGPGTRLTVL.

The CDR3: CASSQDPGGVSNEQFF. For the CDR3, the DNA is TGCGCCAGCAGCCAAGACCCGGGGGGGGTAAGCAATGAGCAGTTCTTC. The chain couples TRBV4-1 to TRBJ2-1; 8 bases agree with TRBD2. There are 16 residues in the CDR3. The junction had 7 bases not matched to a gene; V was cut back by 0 bases and J by 6 bases. Germline V CDR1 and CDR2: MGHRA, YSYEKL.

This rearrangement joins TRBV6-5 to TRBJ2-7; 8 bases align to TRBD2. Germline V CDR1 and CDR2: MNHEY, SVGAGI. The CDR3 is made up of 13 amino acids. V lost 6 bases, J lost 6 bases, and 7 bases stayed unmatched. CDR3: CASSPGTRGEQYF. The CDR3 DNA reads as TGTGCCAGCAGCCCCGGGACTAGGGGCGAGCAGTACTTC.